This entry is about one T cell receptor beta chain. The record originates from a study of OX40 agonist ivuxolimab in advanced cancers. V was pared by 4 bases and J by 2 bases, with 6 bases between. Germline V gives CDR1 SNHLY, CDR2 FYNNEI. The CDR3 extends over 12 amino acids. Sequenced by immunoSEQ multiplex PCR; TCRdb stores in-frame clones only, minus some. The data contain around 56,000 clones, 88% of them singletons. The sequence was collected from an adult with an advanced solid tumor such as melanoma, head and neck, liver or kidney cancer. This sample comprised CD4+ or CD8+ T cells sorted from blood, obtained in a trial of the OX40 agonist ivuxolimab. The rearrangement joins TRBV2 to TRBJ2-7; D ambiguous. CDR3 bases: TGTGCCAGCAGTGGTCTGGCCTACGAGCAGTACTTC. Its translation is CASSGLAYEQYF.